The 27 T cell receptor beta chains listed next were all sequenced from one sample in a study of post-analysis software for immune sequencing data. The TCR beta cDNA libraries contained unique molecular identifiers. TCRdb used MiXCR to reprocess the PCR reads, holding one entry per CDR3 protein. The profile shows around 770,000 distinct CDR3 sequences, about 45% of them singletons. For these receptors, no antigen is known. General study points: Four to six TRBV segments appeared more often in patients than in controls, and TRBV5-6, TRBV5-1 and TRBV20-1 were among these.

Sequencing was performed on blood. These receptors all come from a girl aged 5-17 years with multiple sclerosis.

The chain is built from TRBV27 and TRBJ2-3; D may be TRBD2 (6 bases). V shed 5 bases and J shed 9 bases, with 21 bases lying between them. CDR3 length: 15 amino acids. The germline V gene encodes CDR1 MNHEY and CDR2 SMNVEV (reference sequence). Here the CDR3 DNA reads TGTGCCAGCAGTCACACGAAGGGAGGAAAGAGAACGCAGTATTTT. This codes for CASSHTKGGKRTQYF.

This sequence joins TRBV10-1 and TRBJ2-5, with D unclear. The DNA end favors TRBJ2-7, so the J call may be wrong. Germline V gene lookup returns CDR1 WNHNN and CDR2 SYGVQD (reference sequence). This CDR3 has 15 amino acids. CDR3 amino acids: CASSEGLGVPYEQYF. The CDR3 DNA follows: TGCGCCAGCAGTGAGGGTCTGGGCGTACCCTACGAGCAGTACTTC.

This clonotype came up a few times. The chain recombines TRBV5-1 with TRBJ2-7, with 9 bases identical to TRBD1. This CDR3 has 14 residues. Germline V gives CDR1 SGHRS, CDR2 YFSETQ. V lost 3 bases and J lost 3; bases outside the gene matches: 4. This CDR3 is CASSWGTGNYEQYF. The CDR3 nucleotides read TGCGCCAGCAGCTGGGGGACAGGGAACTACGAGCAGTACTTC.

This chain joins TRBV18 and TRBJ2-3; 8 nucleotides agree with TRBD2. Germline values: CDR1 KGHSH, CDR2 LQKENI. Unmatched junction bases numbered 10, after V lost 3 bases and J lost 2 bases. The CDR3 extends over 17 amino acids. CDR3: CASSPNRGGRSTDTQYF. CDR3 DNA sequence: TGTGCCAGCTCACCCAATAGAGGCGGGAGGTCCACAGATACGCAGTATTTT.

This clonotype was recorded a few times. Written as DNA, the CDR3 is TGTGCCAGCAGCTTAGAGGCCACCCGACAGGGGAGATCCGAGCAGTACTTC. This encodes CASSLEATRQGRSEQYF. This rearrangement joins TRBV11-2 to TRBJ2-7; 8 nucleotides align to TRBD1. The CDR3 runs 17 residues. CDR1 is SGHAT, CDR2 FQNNGV, per germline. V lost 0 bases and J lost 6; bases outside the gene matches: 13.

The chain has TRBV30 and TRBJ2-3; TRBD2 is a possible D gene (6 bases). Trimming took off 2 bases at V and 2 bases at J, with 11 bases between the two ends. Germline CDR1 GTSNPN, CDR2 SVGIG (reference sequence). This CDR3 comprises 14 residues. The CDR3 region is CAWSIGTFTDTQYF. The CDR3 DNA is TGTGCCTGGAGTATTGGGACTTTCACAGATACGCAGTATTTT. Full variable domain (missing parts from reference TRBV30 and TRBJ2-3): SQTIHQWPATLVQPVGSPLSLECTVEGTSNPNLYWYRQAAGRGLQLLFYSVGIGQISSEVPQNLSASRPQDRQFILSSKKLLLSDSGFYLCAWSIGTFTDTQYFGPGTRLTVL.

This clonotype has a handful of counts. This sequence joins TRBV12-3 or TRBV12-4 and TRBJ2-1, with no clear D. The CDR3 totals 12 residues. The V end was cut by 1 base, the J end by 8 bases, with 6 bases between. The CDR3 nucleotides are TGTGCCAGCAGTTTAGGGACCCATGAGCAGTTCTTC. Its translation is CASSLGTHEQFF.

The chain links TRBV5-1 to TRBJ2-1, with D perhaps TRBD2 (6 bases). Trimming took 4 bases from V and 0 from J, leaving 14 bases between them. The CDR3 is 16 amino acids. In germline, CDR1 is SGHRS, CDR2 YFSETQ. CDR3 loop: CASSGRTTSSYNEQFF. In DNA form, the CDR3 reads TGCGCCAGCAGCGGGAGGACTACGAGCTCCTACAATGAGCAGTTCTTC.

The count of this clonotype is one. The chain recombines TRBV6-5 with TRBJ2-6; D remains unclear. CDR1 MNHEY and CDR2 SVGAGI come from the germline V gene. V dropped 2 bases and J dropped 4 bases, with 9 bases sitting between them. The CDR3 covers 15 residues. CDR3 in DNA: TGTGCCAGCAGTTACGGGATCTGGGGGGCCAACGTCCTGACTTTC. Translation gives CASSYGIWGANVLTF.

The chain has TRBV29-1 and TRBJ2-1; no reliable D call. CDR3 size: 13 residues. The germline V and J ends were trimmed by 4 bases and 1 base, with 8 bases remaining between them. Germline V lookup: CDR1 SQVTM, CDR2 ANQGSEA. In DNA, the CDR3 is TGCAGCGTTGCAGGCCTATCCTACAATGAGCAGTTCTTC. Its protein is CSVAGLSYNEQFF.

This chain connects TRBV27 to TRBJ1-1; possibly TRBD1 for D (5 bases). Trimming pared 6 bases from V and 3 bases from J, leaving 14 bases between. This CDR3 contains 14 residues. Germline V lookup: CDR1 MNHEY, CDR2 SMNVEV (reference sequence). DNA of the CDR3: TGTGCCAGCAGCCCACAGGTAGCGGACACTGAAGCTTTCTTT. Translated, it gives CASSPQVADTEAFF.

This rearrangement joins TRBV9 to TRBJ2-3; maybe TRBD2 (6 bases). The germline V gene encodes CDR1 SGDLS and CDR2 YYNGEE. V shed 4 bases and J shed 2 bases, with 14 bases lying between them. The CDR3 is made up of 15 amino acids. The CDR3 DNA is TGTGCCAGCAGCCCTGGGACTGCCCCCACAGATACGCAGTATTTT. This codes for CASSPGTAPTDTQYF.

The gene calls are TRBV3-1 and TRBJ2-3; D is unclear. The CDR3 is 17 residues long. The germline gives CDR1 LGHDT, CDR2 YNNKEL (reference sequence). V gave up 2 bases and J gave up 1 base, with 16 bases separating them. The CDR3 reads CASSQPWNSAGTDTQYF. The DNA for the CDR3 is TGTGCCAGCAGCCAACCCTGGAACAGCGCTGGCACAGATACGCAGTATTTT.

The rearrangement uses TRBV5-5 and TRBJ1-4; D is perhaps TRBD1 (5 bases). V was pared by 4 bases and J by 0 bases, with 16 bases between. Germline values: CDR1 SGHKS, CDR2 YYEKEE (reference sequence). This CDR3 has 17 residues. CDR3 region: CASSRHRQTSTNEKLFF. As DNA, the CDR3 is TGTGCCAGCAGCCGACACCGACAGACCTCAACTAATGAAAAACTGTTTTTT.

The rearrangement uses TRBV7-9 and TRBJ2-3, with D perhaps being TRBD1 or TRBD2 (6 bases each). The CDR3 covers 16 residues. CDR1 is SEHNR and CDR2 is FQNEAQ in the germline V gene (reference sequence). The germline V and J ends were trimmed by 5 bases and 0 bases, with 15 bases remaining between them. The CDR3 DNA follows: TGTGCCAGCAGCCCGGGAGTCAGGGGAAGCACAGATACGCAGTATTTT. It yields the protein CASSPGVRGSTDTQYF.

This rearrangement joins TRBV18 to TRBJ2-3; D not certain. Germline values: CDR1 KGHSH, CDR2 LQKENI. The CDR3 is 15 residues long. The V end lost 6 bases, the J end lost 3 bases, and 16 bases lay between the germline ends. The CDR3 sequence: CASSFPTSETDTQYF. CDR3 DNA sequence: TGTGCCAGCTCGTTCCCTACCAGCGAGACAGATACGCAGTATTTT.

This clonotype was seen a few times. As DNA, the CDR3 is TGTGCCACCAGCAGAGTGGGTACTACAGATACGCAGTATTTT. Its translation is CATSRVGTTDTQYF. The rearrangement uses TRBV15 and TRBJ2-3; no definite D call. Germline V lookup: CDR1 LNHNV, CDR2 YYDKDF (reference sequence). The CDR3 runs 14 residues. The V end lost 1 base, the J end lost 3 bases, and 8 bases lay between the germline ends.

CDR3 nucleotide sequence: TGTGCCACCAGTGATTCCGGGACAGGGGGCGGCTATGGCTACACCTTC. It yields the protein CATSDSGTGGGYGYTF. V is TRBV24-1 and J is TRBJ1-2, with TRBD1 matching over 12 bases. The V gene end was trimmed by 2 bases and the J gene end by 4 bases; junction bases not matched to a gene: 4. Germline loops: CDR1 KGHDR, CDR2 SFDVKD. This CDR3 has 16 residues.

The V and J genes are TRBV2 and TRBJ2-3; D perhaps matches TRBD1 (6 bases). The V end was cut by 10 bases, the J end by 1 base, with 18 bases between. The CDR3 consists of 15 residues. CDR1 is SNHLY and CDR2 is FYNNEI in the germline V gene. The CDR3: CATINQGRGTDTQYF. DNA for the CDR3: TGTGCCACCATCAACCAGGGGCGCGGCACAGATACGCAGTATTTT. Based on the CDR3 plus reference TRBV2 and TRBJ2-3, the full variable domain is EPEVTQTPSHQVTQMGQEVILRCVPISNHLYFYWYRQILGQKVEFLVSFYNNEISEKSEIFDDQFSVERPDGSNFTLKIRSTKLEDSAMYFCATINQGRGTDTQYFGPGTRLTVL.

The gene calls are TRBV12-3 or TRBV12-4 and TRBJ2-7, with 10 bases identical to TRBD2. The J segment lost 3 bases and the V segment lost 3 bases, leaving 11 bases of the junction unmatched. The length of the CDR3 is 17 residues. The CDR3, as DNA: TGTGCCAGCAGTTTGGCACTTGGCCTAGCGGGAGTCTACGAGCAGTACTTC. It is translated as CASSLALGLAGVYEQYF.

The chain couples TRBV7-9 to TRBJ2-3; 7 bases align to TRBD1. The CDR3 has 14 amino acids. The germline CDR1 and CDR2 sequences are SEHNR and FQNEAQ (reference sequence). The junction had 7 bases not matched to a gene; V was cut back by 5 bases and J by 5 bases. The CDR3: CASSLTGEIDTQYF. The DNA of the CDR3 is TGTGCCAGCAGCCTTACAGGGGAGATAGATACGCAGTATTTT.

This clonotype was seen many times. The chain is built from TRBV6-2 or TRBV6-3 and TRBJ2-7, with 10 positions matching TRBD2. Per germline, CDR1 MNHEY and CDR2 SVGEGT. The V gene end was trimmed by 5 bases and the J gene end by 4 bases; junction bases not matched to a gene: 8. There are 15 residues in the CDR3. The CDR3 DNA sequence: TGTGCCAGCAGTACCCCACTAGCGGGAAAGTACGAGCAGTACTTC. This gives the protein CASSTPLAGKYEQYF.

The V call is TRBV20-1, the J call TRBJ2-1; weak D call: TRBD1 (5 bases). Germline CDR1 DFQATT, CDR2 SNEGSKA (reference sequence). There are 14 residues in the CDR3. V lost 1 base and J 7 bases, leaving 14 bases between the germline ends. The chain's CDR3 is CSARGGQGSNEQFF. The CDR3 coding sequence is TGCAGTGCTAGAGGGGGCCAGGGATCGAATGAGCAGTTCTTC.

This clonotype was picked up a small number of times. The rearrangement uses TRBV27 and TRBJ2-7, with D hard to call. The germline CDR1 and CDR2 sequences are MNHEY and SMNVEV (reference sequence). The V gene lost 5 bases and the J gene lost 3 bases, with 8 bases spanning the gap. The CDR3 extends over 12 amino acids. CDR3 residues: CASSSNVYEQYF. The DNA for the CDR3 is TGTGCCAGCAGTAGTAACGTCTACGAGCAGTACTTC.

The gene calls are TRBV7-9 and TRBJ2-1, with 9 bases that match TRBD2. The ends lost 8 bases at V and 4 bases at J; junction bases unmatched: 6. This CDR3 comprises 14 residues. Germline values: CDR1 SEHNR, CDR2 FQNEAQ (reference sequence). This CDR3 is CASGGLASYNEQFF. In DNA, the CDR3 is TGTGCCAGCGGGGGACTAGCATCTTACAATGAGCAGTTCTTC.

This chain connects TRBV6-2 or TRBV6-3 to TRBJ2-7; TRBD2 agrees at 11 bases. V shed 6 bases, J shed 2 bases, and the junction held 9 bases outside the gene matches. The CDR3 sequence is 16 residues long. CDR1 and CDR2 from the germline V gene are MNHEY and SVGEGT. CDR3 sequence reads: CASSRGTSGGPYEQYF. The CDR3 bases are TGTGCCAGCAGCCGAGGGACTAGCGGCGGGCCCTACGAGCAGTACTTC.

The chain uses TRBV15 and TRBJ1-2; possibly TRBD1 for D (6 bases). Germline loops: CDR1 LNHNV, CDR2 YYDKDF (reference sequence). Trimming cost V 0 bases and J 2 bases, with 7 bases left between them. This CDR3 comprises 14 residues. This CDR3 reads CATSRDGQNYGYTF. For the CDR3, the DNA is TGTGCCACCAGCAGAGATGGACAGAACTATGGCTACACCTTC.